What follows are 17 T cell receptor beta chains derived from one specimen sequenced in a study of T cells in Graves' hyperthyroidism and ophthalmopathy. Amplification yielded TCR beta CDR3 regions, with RNA transcripts as the source. Initially, a first-round RT-PCR of the TCR CDR3 employed the HTBI primer set. Via MiXCR, TCRdb re-called the multiplex PCR reads, giving one row per CDR3 protein. The data show 400,000 to 600,000 distinct CDR3 sequences, 20% to 25% seen once. Sequencing input: blood. These receptor sequences come from a man younger than 35 with Graves' hyperthyroidism.

V and J are TRBV4-1 and TRBJ2-7; D ambiguous. The CDR3 runs to 15 residues. The germline V and J ends were trimmed by 1 base and 2 bases, with 12 bases remaining between them. From germline, CDR1 is MGHRA and CDR2 YSYEKL. The CDR3 sequence: CASSQATASPYEQYF. CDR3 coding DNA: TGCGCCAGCAGCCAAGCGACCGCATCCCCCTACGAGCAGTACTTC.

V and J are TRBV20-1 and TRBJ2-7; 15 bases agree with TRBD2. After removal of 5 bases from V and 4 bases from J, the junction contained 3 bases not matched to a gene. This CDR3 has 14 residues. The germline V gene has CDR1 DFQATT and CDR2 SNEGSKA (reference sequence). The CDR3 coding sequence is TGCAGTGCTTGGACTAGCGGGAGGGGTTACGAGCAGTACTTC. Its protein product is CSAWTSGRGYEQYF.

CDR3 amino acids: CATSDTPTQETQYF. The CDR3 nucleotides read TGTGCCACCAGTGACACGCCTACGCAAGAGACCCAGTACTTC. V gene TRBV24-1 combines with J gene TRBJ2-5; D unresolved. The CDR3 has 14 residues. V lost 4 bases, J lost 2 bases, and 10 bases lay in between. The germline CDR1 and CDR2 sequences are KGHDR and SFDVKD.

This clonotype was observed at least ten times. The V and J genes are TRBV13 and TRBJ1-1, with unresolved D. This CDR3 is 13 amino acids long. CDR1 and CDR2 from the germline V gene are PRHDT and FYEKMQ (reference sequence). Trimming pared 4 bases from V and 10 bases from J, leaving 16 bases between. CDR3 region: CASSSTLSRGAFF. As DNA, the CDR3 is TGTGCCAGCAGCTCCACTCTCAGTCGGGGAGCTTTCTTT.

There are a few counts of this clonotype. The rearrangement joins TRBV19 to TRBJ2-2; D uncertain. Germline V lookup: CDR1 LNHDA, CDR2 SQIVND (reference sequence). The V end lost 7 bases, the J end lost 7 bases, and 13 bases lay between the germline ends. The CDR3 length is 13 residues. This chain's CDR3 is CASTATRLGELFF. DNA of the CDR3: TGTGCCAGTACCGCGACTCGGCTCGGGGAGCTGTTTTTT.

Worth noting for this clonotype: A read error may account for a junction end that differs from germline. The chain uses TRBV19 and TRBJ1-1; D possibly corresponds to TRBD1 (6 bases). CDR3 length: 10 residues. Germline V gives CDR1 LNHDA, CDR2 SQIVND (reference sequence). The DNA for the CDR3 is TGTGCCAGTGGGGACACTGAAGCTTGCTTT. It codes for CASGDTEACF.

This clonotype appeared many times. The gene calls are TRBV28 and TRBJ2-7; tentative D call: TRBD1 (6 bases). Between the trimmed V and J ends, which lost 3 bases and 0 bases, there was a span of 24 bases. The CDR3 is 19 amino acids. CDR1 MDHEN and CDR2 SYDVKM come from the germline V gene. CDR3 DNA sequence: TGTGCCAGCAGTTTCTATTTCTTCCATAACGGGGACACCTCCTACGAGCAGTACTTC. Protein product: CASSFYFFHNGDTSYEQYF.

A word on this clonotype: The junction does not match germline at one end; this may be a read error. This sequence joins TRBV11-2 and TRBJ2-2; D gene unclear. CDR1 and CDR2 from the germline V gene are SGHAT and FQNNGV. The CDR3 length is 15 residues. CDR3 sequence: CTSSRNQANTGELFF. In nucleotides, the CDR3 is TGTACCAGCAGCCGAAACCAGGCGAACACCGGGGAGCTGTTTTTT.

There are many counts of this clonotype. The chain links TRBV27 to TRBJ1-2; 8 bases agree with TRBD1. The germline V gene encodes CDR1 MNHEY and CDR2 SMNVEV (reference sequence). The CDR3 loop spans 15 amino acids. The V gene end was trimmed by 6 bases and the J gene end by 2 bases; junction bases not matched to a gene: 8. The CDR3 region has the DNA TGTGCCAGCAGCCCATCCCGGACAGGGAACTATGGCTACACCTTC. Translated, it gives CASSPSRTGNYGYTF.

This clonotype was counted at least ten times. This chain uses TRBV6-5 with TRBJ1-2; D remains ambiguous. This CDR3 spans 13 amino acids. V was trimmed by 2 bases and J by 7 bases, leaving 11 bases between them. CDR1 is MNHEY and CDR2 is SVGAGI in the germline V gene. The CDR3 coding sequence is TGTGCCAGCAGTTACAACAGAGACGTTGGCTACACCTTC. Translating it yields CASSYNRDVGYTF.

This clonotype was detected a few times. The chain joins TRBV28 to TRBJ1-1; TRBD1 matches at 7 bases. This CDR3 contains 15 residues. Trimming took 5 bases from V and 2 from J; bases not matched to a gene: 8. Germline CDR1 and CDR2: MDHEN and SYDVKM. CDR3 nucleotides: TGTGCCAGCAGTCCCACAGGGGAAATAAACACTGAAGCTTTCTTT. Protein: CASSPTGEINTEAFF.

The chain recombines TRBV12-3 or TRBV12-4 with TRBJ1-6, with a tentative D call TRBD1 (5 bases). The V end lost 2 bases, the J end lost 6 bases, and 11 bases lay between the germline ends. The CDR3 length is 15 residues. In DNA, the CDR3 is TGTGCCAGCAGTTTAATGGCGGGGGGTAATTCACCCCTCCACTTT. As protein: CASSLMAGGNSPLHF.

This chain connects TRBV6-2 or TRBV6-3 to TRBJ1-5, with 8 positions matching TRBD1. Germline V gene sequence: CDR1 MNHEY, CDR2 SVGEGT. The CDR3 spans 18 residues. V gave up 2 bases and J gave up 3 bases; unmatched junction bases: 12. The CDR3, as DNA: TGTGCCAGCAGTTACCAAGCCGGACAGGGCCTTTTCAATCAGCCCCAGCATTTT. It translates to CASSYQAGQGLFNQPQHF.

This clonotype appeared many times. The chain joins TRBV12-3 or TRBV12-4 to TRBJ2-7; TRBD1 matches 7 bases. The CDR3 has 13 residues. V lost 2 bases and J lost 5; bases outside the gene matches: 3. CDR3 in DNA: TGTGCCAGCAGTTTAAACAGGGGCGACGAGCAGTACTTC. This encodes CASSLNRGDEQYF.

The J gene is TRBJ2-5, the V gene TRBV12-3 or TRBV12-4; 7 bases are shared with TRBD2. With V trimmed by 3 bases and J by 5 bases, 9 bases remained unmatched. The CDR3 runs to 15 residues. CDR3 region: CASSFSTRGGETQYF. DNA of the CDR3: TGTGCCAGCAGTTTCTCCACCCGGGGAGGGGAGACCCAGTACTTC.

Concerning this clonotype: Here the CDR3 omits its conserved ending phenylalanine or tryptophan, so a read error is the likely source. The chain carries TRBV12-3 or TRBV12-4 and TRBJ1-5; D is ambiguous. Trimming shortened V by 1 base and J by 4 bases, and 5 bases separated the two germline ends. The CDR3 consists of 13 residues. CDR3 sequence: CASSLGLNQPQHY. In DNA, the CDR3 is TGTGCCAGCAGTTTAGGGCTTAATCAGCCCCAGCATTAT.

This clonotype was seen many times. The chain is built from TRBV29-1 and TRBJ2-7; no definite D call. Looked up from germline, CDR1 is SQVTM and CDR2 is ANQGSEA. This CDR3 has 11 residues. Trimming removed 5 bases from V and 4 bases from J, with 9 bases in between. The CDR3 is CSVPSGYEQYF. The CDR3 DNA is TGCAGCGTTCCGTCCGGTTACGAGCAGTACTTC.